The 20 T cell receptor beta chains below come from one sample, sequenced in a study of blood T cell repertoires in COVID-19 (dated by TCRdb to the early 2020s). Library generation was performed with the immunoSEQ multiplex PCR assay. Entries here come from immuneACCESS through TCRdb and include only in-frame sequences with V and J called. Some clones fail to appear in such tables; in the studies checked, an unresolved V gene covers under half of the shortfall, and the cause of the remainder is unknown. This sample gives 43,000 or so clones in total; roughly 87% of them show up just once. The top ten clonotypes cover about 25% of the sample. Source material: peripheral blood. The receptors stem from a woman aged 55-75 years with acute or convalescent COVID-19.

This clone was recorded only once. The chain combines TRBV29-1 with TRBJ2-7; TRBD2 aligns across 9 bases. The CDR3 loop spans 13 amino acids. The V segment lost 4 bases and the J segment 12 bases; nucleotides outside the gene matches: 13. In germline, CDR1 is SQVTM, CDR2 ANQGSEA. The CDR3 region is CSVARKRGAFLYF. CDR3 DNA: TGCAGCGTTGCTCGGAAGCGGGGGGCCTTTTTGTACTTC.

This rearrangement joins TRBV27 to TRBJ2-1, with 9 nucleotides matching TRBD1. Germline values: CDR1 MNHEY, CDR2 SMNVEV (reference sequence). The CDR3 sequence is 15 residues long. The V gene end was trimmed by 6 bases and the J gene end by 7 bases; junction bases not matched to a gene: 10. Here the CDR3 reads CASRDWTGVDNEQFF. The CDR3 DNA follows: TGTGCCAGCAGAGATTGGACAGGGGTGGATAATGAGCAGTTCTTC.

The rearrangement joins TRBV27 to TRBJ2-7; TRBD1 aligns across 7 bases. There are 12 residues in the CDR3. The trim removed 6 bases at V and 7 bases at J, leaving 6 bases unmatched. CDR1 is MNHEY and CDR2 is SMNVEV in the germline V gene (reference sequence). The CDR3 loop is CASRTGWGEQYF. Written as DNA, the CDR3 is TGTGCCAGCAGGACAGGGTGGGGGGAGCAGTACTTC.

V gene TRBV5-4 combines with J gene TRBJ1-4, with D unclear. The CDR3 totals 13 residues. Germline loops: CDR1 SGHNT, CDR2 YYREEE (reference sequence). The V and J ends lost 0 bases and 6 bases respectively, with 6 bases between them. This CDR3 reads CASSLAQDEKLFF. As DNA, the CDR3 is TGTGCCAGCAGCTTGGCCCAGGATGAAAAACTGTTTTTT.

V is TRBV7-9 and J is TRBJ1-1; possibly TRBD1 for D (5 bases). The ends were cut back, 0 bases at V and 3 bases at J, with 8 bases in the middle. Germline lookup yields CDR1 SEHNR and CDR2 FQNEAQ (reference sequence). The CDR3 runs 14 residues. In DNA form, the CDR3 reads TGTGCCAGCAGCTTAGCGTGGGGGGACACTGAAGCTTTCTTT. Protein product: CASSLAWGDTEAFF.

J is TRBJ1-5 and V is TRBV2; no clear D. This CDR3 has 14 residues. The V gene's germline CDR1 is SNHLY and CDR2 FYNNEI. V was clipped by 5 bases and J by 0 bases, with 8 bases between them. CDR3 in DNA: TGTGCCAGCAGTACAACGTATAGCAATCAGCCCCAGCATTTT. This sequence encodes CASSTTYSNQPQHF. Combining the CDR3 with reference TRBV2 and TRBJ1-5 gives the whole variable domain EPEVTQTPSHQVTQMGQEVILRCVPISNHLYFYWYRQILGQKVEFLVSFYNNEISEKSEIFDDQFSVERPDGSNFTLKIRSTKLEDSAMYFCASSTTYSNQPQHFGDGTRLSIL.

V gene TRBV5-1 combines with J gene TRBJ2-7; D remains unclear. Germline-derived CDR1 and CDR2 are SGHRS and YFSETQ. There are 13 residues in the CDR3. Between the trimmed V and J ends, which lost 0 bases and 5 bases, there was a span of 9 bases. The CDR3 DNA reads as TGCGCCAGCAGCTTGGTGTCAGTGCACGAGCAGTACTTC. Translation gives CASSLVSVHEQYF.

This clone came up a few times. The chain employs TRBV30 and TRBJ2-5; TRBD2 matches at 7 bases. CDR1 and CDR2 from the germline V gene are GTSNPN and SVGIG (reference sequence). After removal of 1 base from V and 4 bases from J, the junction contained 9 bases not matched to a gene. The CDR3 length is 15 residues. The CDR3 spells CAWSEGFGGGETQYF. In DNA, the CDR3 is TGTGCCTGGAGTGAGGGGTTTGGGGGGGGAGAGACCCAGTACTTC.

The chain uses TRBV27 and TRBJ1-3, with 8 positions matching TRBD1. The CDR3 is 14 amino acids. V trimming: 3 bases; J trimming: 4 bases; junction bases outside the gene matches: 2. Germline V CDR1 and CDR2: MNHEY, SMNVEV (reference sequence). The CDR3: CASSFRGPGNTIYF. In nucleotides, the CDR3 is TGTGCCAGCAGTTTCAGGGGGCCAGGAAACACCATATATTTT.

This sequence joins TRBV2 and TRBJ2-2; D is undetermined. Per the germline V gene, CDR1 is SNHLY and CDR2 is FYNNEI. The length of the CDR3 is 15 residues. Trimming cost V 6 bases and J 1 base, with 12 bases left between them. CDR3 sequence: CASRRWAENTGELFF. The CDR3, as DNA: TGTGCCAGCAGACGATGGGCAGAGAACACCGGGGAGCTGTTTTTT.

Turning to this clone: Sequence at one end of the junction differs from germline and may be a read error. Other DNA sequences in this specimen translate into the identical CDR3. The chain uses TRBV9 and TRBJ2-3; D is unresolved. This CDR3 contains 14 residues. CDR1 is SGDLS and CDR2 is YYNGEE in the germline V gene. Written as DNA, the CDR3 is TGTGCCAGCAGTTCGTCTAGTCGCACGGATACGCAGTATTTT. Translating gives CASSSSSRTDTQYF. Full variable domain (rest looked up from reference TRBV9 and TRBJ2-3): DSGVTQTPKHLITATGQRVTLRCSPRSGDLSVYWYQQSLDQGLQFLIQYYNGEERAKGNILERFSAQQFPDLHSELNLSSLELGDSALYFCASSSSSRTDTQYFGPGTRLTVL.

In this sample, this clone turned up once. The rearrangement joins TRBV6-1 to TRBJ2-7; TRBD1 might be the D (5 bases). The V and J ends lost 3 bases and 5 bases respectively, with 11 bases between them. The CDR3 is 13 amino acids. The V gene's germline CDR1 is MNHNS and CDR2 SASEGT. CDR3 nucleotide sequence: TGTGCCAGCAGTGATAAGGGGTTCGACGAGCAGTACTTC. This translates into CASSDKGFDEQYF.

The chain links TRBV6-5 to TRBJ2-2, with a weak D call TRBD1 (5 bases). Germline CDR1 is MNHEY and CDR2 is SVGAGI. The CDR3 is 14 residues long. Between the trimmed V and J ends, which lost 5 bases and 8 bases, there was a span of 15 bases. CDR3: CASSPLKGLGELFF. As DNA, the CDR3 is TGTGCCAGCAGTCCCCTGAAGGGGCTAGGGGAGCTGTTTTTT.

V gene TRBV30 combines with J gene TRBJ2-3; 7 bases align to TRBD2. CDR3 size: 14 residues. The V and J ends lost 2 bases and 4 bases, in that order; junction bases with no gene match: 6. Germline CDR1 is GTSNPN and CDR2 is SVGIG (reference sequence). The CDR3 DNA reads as TGTGCCTGGAGTTTTGAGGGGAGGGCAGATACGCAGTATTTT. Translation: CAWSFEGRADTQYF.

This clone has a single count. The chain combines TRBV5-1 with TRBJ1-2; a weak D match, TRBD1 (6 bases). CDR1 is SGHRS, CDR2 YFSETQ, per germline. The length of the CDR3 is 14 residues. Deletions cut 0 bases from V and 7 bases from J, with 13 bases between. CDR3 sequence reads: CASSLEGVYGGYTF. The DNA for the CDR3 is TGCGCCAGCAGCTTGGAGGGGGTTTACGGTGGCTACACCTTC.

The CDR3 is CASSLAFRDRGHEQYF. The CDR3 DNA follows: TGTGCCAGCAGCTTGGCCTTCCGAGACAGGGGCCACGAGCAGTACTTC. The chain joins TRBV5-4 to TRBJ2-7; 8 nucleotides line up with TRBD1. Losses at the gene ends were 0 bases for V and 5 bases for J; bases not matched to a gene: 10. Looked up from germline, CDR1 is SGHNT and CDR2 is YYREEE (reference sequence). This CDR3 comprises 16 residues.

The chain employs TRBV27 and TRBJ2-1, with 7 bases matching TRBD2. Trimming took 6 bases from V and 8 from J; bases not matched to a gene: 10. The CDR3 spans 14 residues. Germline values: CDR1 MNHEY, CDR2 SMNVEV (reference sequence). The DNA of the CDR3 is TGTGCCAGCAGGTCCCTGGGGGGGGTCCATGAGCAGTTCTTC. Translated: CASRSLGGVHEQFF.

CDR3 sequence: CASSLGGESGSGELFF. The DNA of the CDR3 is TGTGCCAGCAGTTTAGGTGGGGAGAGTGGCTCCGGGGAGCTGTTTTTT. The V and J genes are TRBV28 and TRBJ2-2, with a tentative D call TRBD2 (5 bases). The CDR3 length is 16 residues. Trimming stripped 2 bases from V and 6 bases from J, with 16 bases between. Germline V CDR1 and CDR2: MDHEN, SYDVKM.

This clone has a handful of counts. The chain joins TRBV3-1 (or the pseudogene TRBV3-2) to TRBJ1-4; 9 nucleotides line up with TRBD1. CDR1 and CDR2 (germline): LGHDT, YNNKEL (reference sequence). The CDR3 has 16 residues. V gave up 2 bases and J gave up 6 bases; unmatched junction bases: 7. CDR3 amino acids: CASSQRGTGRDEKLFF. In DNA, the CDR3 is TGTGCCAGCAGCCAAAGAGGGACAGGGAGGGATGAAAAACTGTTTTTT.

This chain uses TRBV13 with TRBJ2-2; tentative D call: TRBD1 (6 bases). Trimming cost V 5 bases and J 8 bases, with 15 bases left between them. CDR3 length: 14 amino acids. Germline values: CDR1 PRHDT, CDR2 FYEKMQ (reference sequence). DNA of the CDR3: TGTGCCAGCAGCCCAGGGGCACCCCGGGGGGAGCTGTTTTTT. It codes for CASSPGAPRGELFF.